This is a list of T cell receptor beta chains from one sample in a study of post-analysis software for immune sequencing data. TCRdb redid the calling of the PCR reads with MiXCR, one entry per CDR3 protein. The data contain about 620,000 distinct CDR3 sequences, around 44% of them singletons. The specimen was blood. The source of these receptors is a girl between 5 and 17 years old with multiple sclerosis. Both conserved end residues are trimmed from each CDR3. Only part of the rows carry a size: once, few, many, or a class if the clone is expanded.

v_call: TRBV6-5; clone_size: -; cdr3_aa: ASSYRGRRNEQF
v_call: TRBV20-1; clone_size: -; cdr3_aa: SARPDRRGNYEQY
v_call: TRBV29-1; clone_size: once; cdr3_aa: SVEAFKGNEQF
v_call: TRBV12-3/TRBV12-4; clone_size: -; cdr3_aa: ASSLAVVEQY
v_call: TRBV20-1; clone_size: few; cdr3_aa: SAKGWRLGEQF
v_call: TRBV10-2; clone_size: once; cdr3_aa: ASSGAPGQGYSNQPQH
v_call: TRBV20-1; clone_size: -; cdr3_aa: SSLSGAKNIQY
v_call: TRBV29-1; clone_size: few; cdr3_aa: SVAERMNTGELF
v_call: TRBV7-8; clone_size: once; cdr3_aa: ASSVTGRSGETQY
v_call: TRBV7-8; clone_size: -; cdr3_aa: ASSRGGGNQPQH
v_call: TRBV12-3/TRBV12-4; clone_size: many; cdr3_aa: ASSPVRGQGYT
v_call: TRBV20-1; clone_size: once; cdr3_aa: SARDGSGRGADTQY
v_call: TRBV20-1; clone_size: many; cdr3_aa: SPTTGVNEQF
v_call: TRBV10-3; clone_size: many; cdr3_aa: AISESVRGRNEQF
v_call: TRBV29-1; clone_size: -; cdr3_aa: SVASGRERSTDTQY
v_call: TRBV13; clone_size: -; cdr3_aa: ASSRVKGTEAF
v_call: TRBV20-1; clone_size: -; cdr3_aa: SAPGQGMETQY
v_call: TRBV29-1; clone_size: -; cdr3_aa: SSTGTGSNQY
v_call: TRBV20-1; clone_size: few; cdr3_aa: SARGSGVYTEAF
v_call: TRBV29-1; clone_size: -; cdr3_aa: SVRGRVSYNEQY
v_call: TRBV5-1; clone_size: few; cdr3_aa: ASSLAPTSGNEQF